This T cell receptor beta chain derives from a study of CD8 T cells in ankylosing spondylitis. As the method for making TCR beta libraries, quantitative 5'-RACE with molecular barcodes was used. TCRdb ran MiXCR on the 5' RACE reads and lists one entry per CDR3 protein. This sample yields around 280,000 distinct CDR3 sequences, of which over 15% are seen a single time; roughly 8% belongs to the top ten. This clonotype was seen a few times. Antigen unknown. Study-wide results and caveats: Reportedly, significant enrichment of disease-linked clones occurred in matched ankylosing spondylitis synovial fluid. In ankylosing spondylitis blood, a motif of roughly 8 highly homologous TCR beta variants appeared characteristic.

The ends lost 3 bases at V and 5 bases at J; junction bases unmatched: 4. The CDR3 is made up of 14 amino acids. Germline CDR1 and CDR2: SGHRS and YFSETQ. The material sequenced was blood, either unsorted or a sorted T cell fraction (not recorded which). J is TRBJ2-5 and V is TRBV5-1, with 10 positions matching TRBD2. This TCR was recovered from a male donor with ankylosing spondylitis or in good health (not recorded which). The CDR3 region has the DNA TGCGCCAGCAGCTCTAGCGGGAGCGGGGAGACCCAGTACTTC. Protein: CASSSSGSGETQYF.